A selection of T cell receptor beta chains follows, all from one sample in a study of T cells in Graves' hyperthyroidism and ophthalmopathy. TCRdb itself ran the multiplex PCR reads through MiXCR, one entry per CDR3 protein. The sample includes 500,000 or so distinct CDR3 sequences, about 16% of them seen just once. Input material: blood. These receptors came from a woman in her twenties or thirties with Graves' ophthalmopathy. Each CDR3 is given with its conserved first and last residue. D genes are given only for firm matches. The size of a clone is reported for some rows only, either as once, few or many, or as a class for expanded clones.

J gene: TRBJ2-3; clone size: many; V gene: TRBV28; D gene: -; CDR3 protein: CASSPKSHFLYDTQYF; CDR3 DNA: TGTGCCAGCAGTCCAAAGAGTCATTTTCTTTACGATACGCAGTATTTT
J gene: TRBJ1-1; clone size: many; V gene: TRBV2; D gene: -; CDR3 protein: CASSRTPKSEAFF; CDR3 DNA: TGTGCCAGCAGTCGGACCCCCAAGTCTGAAGCTTTCTTT
J gene: TRBJ2-1; clone size: many; V gene: TRBV11-3; D gene: TRBD2; CDR3 protein: CASSAGTSGRDEQFF; CDR3 DNA: TGTGCCAGCAGTGCGGGGACTAGCGGGAGAGATGAGCAGTTCTTC
J gene: TRBJ2-5; clone size: many; V gene: TRBV7-2; D gene: TRBD1; CDR3 protein: CASNRGGRIVQETQYF; CDR3 DNA: TGTGCCAGCAACAGGGGCGGCAGGATCGTCCAAGAGACCCAGTACTTC
J gene: TRBJ2-2; clone size: -; V gene: TRBV12-3/TRBV12-4; D gene: -; CDR3 protein: CASSKGTVNTGELFF; CDR3 DNA: TGTGCCAGCAGTAAAGGGACGGTGAACACCGGGGAGCTGTTTTTT
J gene: TRBJ2-7; clone size: -; V gene: TRBV7-9; D gene: -; CDR3 protein: CASSLDQADEQYF; CDR3 DNA: TGTGCCAGCAGCTTAGACCAGGCCGACGAGCAGTACTTC
J gene: TRBJ2-3; clone size: -; V gene: TRBV5-1; D gene: TRBD1; CDR3 protein: CASRLITGAADTQYF; CDR3 DNA: TGCGCCAGCAGACTTATTACAGGGGCGGCAGATACGCAGTATTTT
J gene: TRBJ2-5; clone size: -; V gene: TRBV14; D gene: -; CDR3 protein: CASSPYWGPQETQYF; CDR3 DNA: TGTGCCAGCAGCCCGTATTGGGGTCCCCAAGAGACCCAGTACTTC
J gene: TRBJ2-1; clone size: -; V gene: TRBV5-1; D gene: TRBD2; CDR3 protein: CASSLTSGLNNEQFF; CDR3 DNA: TGCGCCAGCAGCTTGACTAGCGGCCTTAACAATGAGCAGTTCTTC
J gene: TRBJ2-1; clone size: few; V gene: TRBV6-1; D gene: -; CDR3 protein: CASRSSSLQGLFF; CDR3 DNA: TGTGCCAGTCGTTCTAGTTCCTTGCAGGGGTTGTTCTTC
J gene: TRBJ2-3; clone size: many; V gene: TRBV4-3; D gene: TRBD2; CDR3 protein: CASSRGGTDTQYF; CDR3 DNA: TGCGCCAGCAGCCGGGGAGGGACGGATACGCAGTATTTT
J gene: TRBJ2-2; clone size: -; V gene: TRBV7-2; D gene: TRBD1; CDR3 protein: CASSSGTGVLTFVTGELFF; CDR3 DNA: TGTGCCAGCAGCTCCGGGACAGGGGTACTTACTTTCGTCACCGGGGAGCTGTTTTTT
J gene: TRBJ2-1; clone size: -; V gene: TRBV10-3; D gene: -; CDR3 protein: CAISESPLARKVNNEQFF; CDR3 DNA: TGTGCCATCAGTGAGTCTCCCCTTGCCAGGAAGGTGAACAATGAGCAGTTCTTC
J gene: TRBJ2-7; clone size: -; V gene: TRBV6-1; D gene: TRBD1; CDR3 protein: CASRTGGGSYEQYF; CDR3 DNA: TGTGCCAGCAGGACAGGGGGCGGCTCCTACGAGCAGTACTTC
J gene: TRBJ2-7; clone size: -; V gene: TRBV10-3; D gene: -; CDR3 protein: CATTDGPYEQYF; CDR3 DNA: TGTGCCACCACCGACGGACCCTACGAGCAGTACTTC
J gene: TRBJ2-7; clone size: few; V gene: TRBV4-1; D gene: -; CDR3 protein: CASSQVVGDAYEQYF; CDR3 DNA: TGCGCCAGCAGCCAAGTTGTAGGGGACGCCTACGAGCAGTACTTC
J gene: TRBJ2-7; clone size: few; V gene: TRBV20-1; D gene: TRBD2; CDR3 protein: CSASSGSPYEQYF; CDR3 DNA: TGCAGTGCCTCTAGCGGGAGCCCCTACGAGCAGTACTTC
J gene: TRBJ1-3; clone size: many; V gene: TRBV11-2; D gene: -; CDR3 protein: CASSLEGGTVNTIYF; CDR3 DNA: TGTGCCAGCAGCTTAGAGGGGGGGACCGTGAACACCATATATTTT
J gene: TRBJ2-1; clone size: -; V gene: TRBV6-1; D gene: TRBD2; CDR3 protein: CASRWTSGPGEVFF; CDR3 DNA: TGTGCCAGCAGGTGGACTAGCGGTCCTGGCGAGGTGTTCTTC
J gene: TRBJ1-3; clone size: -; V gene: TRBV20-1; D gene: TRBD1; CDR3 protein: CSAFDRELGNTIYF; CDR3 DNA: TGCAGTGCTTTCGACAGGGAGCTTGGAAACACCATATATTTT
J gene: TRBJ1-1; clone size: many; V gene: TRBV15; D gene: -; CDR3 protein: CATSRSQTKNTEAFF; CDR3 DNA: TGTGCCACCAGCAGGTCGCAGACAAAGAACACTGAAGCTTTCTTT
J gene: TRBJ1-2; clone size: many; V gene: TRBV20-1; D gene: -; CDR3 protein: CSATRGAYYGYTF; CDR3 DNA: TGCAGTGCTACTAGGGGGGCTTACTATGGCTACACCTTC
J gene: TRBJ2-2; clone size: -; V gene: TRBV28; D gene: -; CDR3 protein: CASREGAGELFF; CDR3 DNA: TGTGCCAGCAGGGAGGGAGCCGGGGAGCTGTTTTTT
J gene: TRBJ2-7; clone size: -; V gene: TRBV7-9; D gene: -; CDR3 protein: CASSGVGLGPYEQYF; CDR3 DNA: TGTGCCAGCAGCGGCGTAGGGTTAGGCCCCTACGAGCAGTACTTC